The sequence of this T cell receptor beta chain was determined in a study of tumor and adjacent non-tumor tissue in lung cancer. As for the study in general: Patients comprised 12 adenocarcinoma, a couple of squamous cell carcinoma and 1 small cell lung cancer. Study-wide results and caveats: Tumor tissue had significantly higher TCR diversity than normal lung.

Note on this clonotype: The antigen remains undetermined.

From germline, CDR1 is SGHRS and CDR2 YFSETQ. Deletions cut 3 bases from V and 1 base from J, with 10 bases between. This CDR3 comprises 15 residues. The template was RNA from unsorted bulk tissue. A modified ARM-PCR protocol with three rounds of nested PCR amplified TCRbeta. TCRdb re-derived calls from the multiplex PCR reads in MiXCR, one entry per CDR3 protein. The sample has under 95,000 distinct CDR3 sequences; approximately 57% are singletons. The genes are TRBV5-1 and TRBJ2-2; no clear D. The sequenced sample consisted of lung tumor tissue. The sequence came from a man in his 70s with non-small cell lung cancer. DNA for the CDR3: TGCGCCAGCAGCTCACTTAGCTGGAACACCGGGGAGCTGTTTTTT. Its translation: CASSSLSWNTGELFF.